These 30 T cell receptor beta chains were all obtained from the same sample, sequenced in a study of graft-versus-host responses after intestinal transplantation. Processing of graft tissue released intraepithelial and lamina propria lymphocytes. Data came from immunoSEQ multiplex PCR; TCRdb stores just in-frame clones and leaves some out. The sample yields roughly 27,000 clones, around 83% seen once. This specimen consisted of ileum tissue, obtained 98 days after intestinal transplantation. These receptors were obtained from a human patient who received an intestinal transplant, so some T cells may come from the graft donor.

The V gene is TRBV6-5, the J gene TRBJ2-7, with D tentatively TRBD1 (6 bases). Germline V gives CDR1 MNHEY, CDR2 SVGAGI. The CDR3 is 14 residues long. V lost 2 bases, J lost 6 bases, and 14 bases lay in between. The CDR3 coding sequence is TGTGCCAGCAGTTACAGGGTAACAGGGCCCGAGCAGTACTTC. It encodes CASSYRVTGPEQYF.

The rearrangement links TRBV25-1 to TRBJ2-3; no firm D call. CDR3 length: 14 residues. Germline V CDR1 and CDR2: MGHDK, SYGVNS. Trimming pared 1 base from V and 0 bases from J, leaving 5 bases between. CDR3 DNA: TGTGCCAGCAGTGAATTATTGAGCACAGATACGCAGTATTTT. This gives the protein CASSELLSTDTQYF.

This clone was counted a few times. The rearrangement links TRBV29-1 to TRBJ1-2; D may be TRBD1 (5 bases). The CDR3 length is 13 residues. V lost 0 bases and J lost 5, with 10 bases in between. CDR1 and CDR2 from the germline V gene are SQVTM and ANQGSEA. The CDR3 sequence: CSVEDGGTYGYTF. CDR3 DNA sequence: TGCAGCGTTGAAGATGGCGGGACTTATGGCTACACCTTC.

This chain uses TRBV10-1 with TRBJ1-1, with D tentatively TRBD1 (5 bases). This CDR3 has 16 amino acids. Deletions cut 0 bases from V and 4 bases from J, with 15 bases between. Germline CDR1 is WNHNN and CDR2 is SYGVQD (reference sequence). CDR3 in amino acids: CASSESRGLGSTEAFF. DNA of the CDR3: TGCGCCAGCAGTGAGTCGAGGGGCCTCGGGTCCACTGAAGCTTTCTTT.

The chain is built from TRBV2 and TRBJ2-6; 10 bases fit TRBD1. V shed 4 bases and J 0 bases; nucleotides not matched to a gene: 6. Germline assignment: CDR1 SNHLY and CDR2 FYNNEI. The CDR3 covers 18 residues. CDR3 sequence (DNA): TGTGCCAGCAGTGTGGGGACAGGGGACCTCTCTGGGGCCAACGTCCTGACTTTC. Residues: CASSVGTGDLSGANVLTF.

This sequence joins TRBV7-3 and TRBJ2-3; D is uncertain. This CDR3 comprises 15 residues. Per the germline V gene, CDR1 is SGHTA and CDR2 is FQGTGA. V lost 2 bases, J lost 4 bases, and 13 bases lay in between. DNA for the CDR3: TGTGCCAGCAGCTTAGCGGCAGACCCCCCAGATACGCAGTATTTT. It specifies CASSLAADPPDTQYF.

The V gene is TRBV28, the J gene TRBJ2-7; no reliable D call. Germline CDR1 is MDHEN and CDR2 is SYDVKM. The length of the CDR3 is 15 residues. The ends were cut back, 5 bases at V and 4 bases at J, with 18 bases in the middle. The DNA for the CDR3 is TGTGCCAGCAGTCCCCCGGACCGTAGGGCTTACGAGCAGTACTTC. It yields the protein CASSPPDRRAYEQYF.

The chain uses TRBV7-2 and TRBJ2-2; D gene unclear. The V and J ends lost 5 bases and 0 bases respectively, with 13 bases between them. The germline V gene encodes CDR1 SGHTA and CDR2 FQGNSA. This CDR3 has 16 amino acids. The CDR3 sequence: CASSLRRGTNTGELFF. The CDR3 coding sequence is TGTGCCAGCAGCCTAAGGCGTGGTACGAACACCGGGGAGCTGTTTTTT.

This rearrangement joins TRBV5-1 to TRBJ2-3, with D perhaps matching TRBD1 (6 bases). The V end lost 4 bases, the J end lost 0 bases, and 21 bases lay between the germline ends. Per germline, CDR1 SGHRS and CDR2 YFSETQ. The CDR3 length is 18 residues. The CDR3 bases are TGCGCCAGCAGCACAGGACAGCTGAGCTCTTCTAGCACAGATACGCAGTATTTT. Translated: CASSTGQLSSSSTDTQYF.

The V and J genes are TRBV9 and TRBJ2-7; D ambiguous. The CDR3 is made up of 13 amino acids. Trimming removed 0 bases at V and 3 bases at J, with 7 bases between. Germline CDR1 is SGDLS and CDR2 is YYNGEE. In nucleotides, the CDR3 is TGTGCCAGCAGCGTAGATAACAGCTACGAGCAGTACTTC. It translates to CASSVDNSYEQYF.

CDR3 sequence reads: CASSLGGPNTEAFF. Here the CDR3 DNA reads TGTGCCAGCAGTTTGGGGGGCCCAAACACTGAAGCTTTCTTT. The chain couples TRBV28 to TRBJ1-1, with a weak D call TRBD1 (6 bases). V was shortened by 3 bases and J by 2 bases, with 10 bases between the two germline ends. The CDR3 has 14 residues. Germline V lookup: CDR1 MDHEN, CDR2 SYDVKM.

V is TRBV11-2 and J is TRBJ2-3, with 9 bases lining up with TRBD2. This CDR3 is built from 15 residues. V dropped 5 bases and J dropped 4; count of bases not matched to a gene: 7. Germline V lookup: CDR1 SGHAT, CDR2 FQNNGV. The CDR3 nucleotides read TGTGCCAGCAGCCTCCTGGCGGGGGGGGCAGATACGCAGTATTTT. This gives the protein CASSLLAGGADTQYF. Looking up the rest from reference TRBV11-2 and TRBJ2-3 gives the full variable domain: EAGVAQSPRYKIIEKRQSVAFWCNPISGHATLYWYQQILGQGPKLLIQFQNNGVVDDSQLPKDRFSAERLKGVDSTLKIQPAKLEDSAVYLCASSLLAGGADTQYFGPGTRLTVL.

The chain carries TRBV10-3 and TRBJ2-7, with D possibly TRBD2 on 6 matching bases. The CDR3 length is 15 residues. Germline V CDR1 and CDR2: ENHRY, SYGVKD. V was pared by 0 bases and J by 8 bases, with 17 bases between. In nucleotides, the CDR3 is TGTGCCATCAGTGAGTCAAAGGGGACTTTAGACAAGCAGTACTTC. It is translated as CAISESKGTLDKQYF.

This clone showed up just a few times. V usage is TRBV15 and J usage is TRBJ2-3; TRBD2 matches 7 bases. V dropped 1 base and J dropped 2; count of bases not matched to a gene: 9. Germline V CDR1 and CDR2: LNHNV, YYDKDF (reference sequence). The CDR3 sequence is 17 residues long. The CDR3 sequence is CATSRVDASGYTDTQYF. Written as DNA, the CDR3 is TGTGCCACCAGCAGAGTGGACGCTAGCGGATACACAGATACGCAGTATTTT.

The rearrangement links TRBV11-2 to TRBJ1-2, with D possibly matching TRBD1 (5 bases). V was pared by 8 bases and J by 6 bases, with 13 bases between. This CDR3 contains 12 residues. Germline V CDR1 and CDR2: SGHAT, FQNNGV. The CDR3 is CASGKGNDGYTF. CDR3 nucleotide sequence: TGTGCCAGCGGGAAGGGGAACGATGGCTACACCTTC.

CDR3 bases: TGCGCCAGCAGCTTGAACGGGGATCGGGAGCTGTTTTTT. Encoded protein: CASSLNGDRELFF. The J gene is TRBJ2-2, the V gene TRBV5-1; D is possibly TRBD2 (5 bases). The V and J ends lost 1 base and 9 bases respectively, with 10 bases between them. CDR1 SGHRS and CDR2 YFSETQ come from the germline V gene. The CDR3 is 13 amino acids.

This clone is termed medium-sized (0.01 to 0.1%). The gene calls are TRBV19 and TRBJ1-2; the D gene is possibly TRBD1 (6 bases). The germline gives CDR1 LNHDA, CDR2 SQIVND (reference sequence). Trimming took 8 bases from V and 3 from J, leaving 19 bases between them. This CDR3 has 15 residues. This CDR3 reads CASRSGGDNDYGYTF. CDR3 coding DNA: TGTGCCAGTCGGTCCGGGGGCGATAATGACTATGGCTACACCTTC.

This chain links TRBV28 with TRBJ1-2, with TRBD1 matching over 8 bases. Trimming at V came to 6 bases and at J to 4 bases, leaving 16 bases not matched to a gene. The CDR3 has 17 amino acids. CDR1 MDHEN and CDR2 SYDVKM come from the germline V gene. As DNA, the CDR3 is TGTGCCAGCAGGATGGACAGGGTGGTTATGTCCGGCTATGGCTACACCTTC. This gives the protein CASRMDRVVMSGYGYTF.

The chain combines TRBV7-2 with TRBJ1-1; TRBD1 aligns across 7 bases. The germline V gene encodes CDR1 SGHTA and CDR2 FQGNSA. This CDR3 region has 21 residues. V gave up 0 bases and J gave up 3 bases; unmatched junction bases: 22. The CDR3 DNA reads TGTGCCAGCAGCTTAGCTTTTCGAGGCCGACAGGGAGTAAGTATGGACACTGAAGCTTTCTTT. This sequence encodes CASSLAFRGRQGVSMDTEAFF. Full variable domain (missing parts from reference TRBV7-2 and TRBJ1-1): GAGVSQSPSNKVTEKGKDVELRCDPISGHTALYWYRQSLGQGLEFLIYFQGNSAPDKSGLPSDRFSAERTGGSVSTLTIQRTQQEDSAVYLCASSLAFRGRQGVSMDTEAFFGQGTRLTVV.

The CDR3 nucleotides read TGTGCCAGCAGTGAAGCAATAGGCGACTACGAGCAGTACTTC. This translates into CASSEAIGDYEQYF. The rearrangement links TRBV6-1 to TRBJ2-7; D gene unclear. V lost 0 bases, J lost 3 bases, and 9 bases lay in between. Per germline, CDR1 MNHNS and CDR2 SASEGT. This CDR3 spans 14 amino acids.

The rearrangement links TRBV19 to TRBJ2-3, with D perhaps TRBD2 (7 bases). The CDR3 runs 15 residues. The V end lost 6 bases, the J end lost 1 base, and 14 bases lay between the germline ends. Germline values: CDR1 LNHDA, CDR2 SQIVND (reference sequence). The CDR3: CASSPRGAGTDTQYF. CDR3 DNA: TGTGCCAGTAGCCCACGGGGGGCAGGCACAGATACGCAGTATTTT.

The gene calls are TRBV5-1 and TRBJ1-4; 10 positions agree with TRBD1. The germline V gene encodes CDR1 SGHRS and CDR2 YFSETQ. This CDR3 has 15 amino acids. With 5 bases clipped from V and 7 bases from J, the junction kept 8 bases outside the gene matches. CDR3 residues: CASRTGQGYGEKLFF. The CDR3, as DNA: TGCGCCAGCAGGACGGGACAGGGGTACGGTGAAAAACTGTTTTTT.

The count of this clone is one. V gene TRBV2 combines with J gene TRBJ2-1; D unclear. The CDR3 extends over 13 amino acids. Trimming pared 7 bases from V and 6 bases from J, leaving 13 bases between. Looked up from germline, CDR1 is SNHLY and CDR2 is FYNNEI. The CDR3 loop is CASTQESVNEQFF. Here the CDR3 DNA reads TGTGCCAGCACCCAGGAATCGGTCAATGAGCAGTTCTTC.

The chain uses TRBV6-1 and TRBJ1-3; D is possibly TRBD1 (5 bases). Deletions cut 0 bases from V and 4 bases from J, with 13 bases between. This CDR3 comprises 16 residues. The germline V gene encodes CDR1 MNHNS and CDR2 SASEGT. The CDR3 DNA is TGTGCCAGCAGTGAAGCTGAGGGACGGCAGGGAAACACCATATATTTT. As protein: CASSEAEGRQGNTIYF.

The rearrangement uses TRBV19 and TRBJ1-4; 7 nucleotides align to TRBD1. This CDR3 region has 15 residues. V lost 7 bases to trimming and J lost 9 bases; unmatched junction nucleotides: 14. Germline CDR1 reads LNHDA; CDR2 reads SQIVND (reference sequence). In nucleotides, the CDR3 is TGTGCCAGTACTCCCTTGGCGACAGGGTGGCAAAAACTGTTTTTT. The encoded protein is CASTPLATGWQKLFF.

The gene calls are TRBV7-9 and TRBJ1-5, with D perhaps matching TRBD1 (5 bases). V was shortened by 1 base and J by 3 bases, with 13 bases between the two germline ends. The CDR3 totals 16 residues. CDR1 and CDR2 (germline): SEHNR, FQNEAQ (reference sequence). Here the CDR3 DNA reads TGTGCCAGCAGCTTAGAGGTTGGGGGGTTCAATCAGCCCCAGCATTTT. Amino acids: CASSLEVGGFNQPQHF.

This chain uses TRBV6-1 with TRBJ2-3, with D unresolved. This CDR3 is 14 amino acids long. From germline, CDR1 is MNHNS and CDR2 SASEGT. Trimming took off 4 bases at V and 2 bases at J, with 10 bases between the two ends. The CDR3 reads CASSVPDLTDTQYF. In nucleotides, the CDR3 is TGTGCCAGCAGTGTCCCCGACCTCACAGATACGCAGTATTTT.

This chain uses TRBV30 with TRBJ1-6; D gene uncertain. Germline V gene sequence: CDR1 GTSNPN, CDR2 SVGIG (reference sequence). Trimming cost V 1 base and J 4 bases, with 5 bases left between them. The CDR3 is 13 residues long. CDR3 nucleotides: TGTGCCTGGAGTGGCAGGTATAATTCACCCCTCCACTTT. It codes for CAWSGRYNSPLHF.

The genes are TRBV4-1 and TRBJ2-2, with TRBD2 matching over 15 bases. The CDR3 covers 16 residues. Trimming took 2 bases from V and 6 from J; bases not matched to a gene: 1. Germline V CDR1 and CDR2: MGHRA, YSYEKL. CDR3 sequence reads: CASSQWTSGGAGELFF. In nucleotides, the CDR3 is TGCGCCAGCAGCCAATGGACTAGCGGGGGGGCCGGGGAGCTGTTTTTT.

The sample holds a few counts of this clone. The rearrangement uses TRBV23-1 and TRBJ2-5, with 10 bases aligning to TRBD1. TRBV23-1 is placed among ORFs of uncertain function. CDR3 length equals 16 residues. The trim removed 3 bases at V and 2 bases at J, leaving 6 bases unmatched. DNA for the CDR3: TGCGCCAGCAGTCACCCGGACAGGGGGGAGCAAGAGACCCAGTACTTC. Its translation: CASSHPDRGEQETQYF.